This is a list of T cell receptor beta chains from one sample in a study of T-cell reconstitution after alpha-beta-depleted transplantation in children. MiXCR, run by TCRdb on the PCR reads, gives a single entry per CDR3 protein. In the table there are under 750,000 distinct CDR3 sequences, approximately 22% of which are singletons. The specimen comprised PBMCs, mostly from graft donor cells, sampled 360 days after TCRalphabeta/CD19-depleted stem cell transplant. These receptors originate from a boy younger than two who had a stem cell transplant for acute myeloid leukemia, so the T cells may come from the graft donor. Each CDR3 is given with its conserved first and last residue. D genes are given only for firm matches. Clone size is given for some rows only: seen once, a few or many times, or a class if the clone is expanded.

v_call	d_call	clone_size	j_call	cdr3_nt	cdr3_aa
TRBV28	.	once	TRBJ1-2	TGTGCCAGCAGCTTAACCGGGACCTCAGACCCAAACTATGGCTACACCTTC	CASSLTGTSDPNYGYTF
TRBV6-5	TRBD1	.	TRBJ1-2	TGTGCCAGCAGTTTAACCGGGACAGGGCGGTATGGCTACACCTTC	CASSLTGTGRYGYTF
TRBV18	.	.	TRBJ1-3	TGTGCCAGCTCACCGTCATCCGCCTCTGGAAACACCATATATTTT	CASSPSSASGNTIYF
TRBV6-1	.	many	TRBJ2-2	TGTGCCAGCTCCCACGGGGGCGCAGGGACCGGGGAGCTGTTTTTT	CASSHGGAGTGELFF
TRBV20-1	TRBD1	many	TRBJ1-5	TGCAGTGCTAGGAGACCGGGGACAGGGACCCAGCCCCAGCATTTT	CSARRPGTGTQPQHF
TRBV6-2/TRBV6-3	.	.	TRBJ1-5	TGTGCCAGCGGGTTGAACTGGAATCAGCCCCAGCATTTT	CASGLNWNQPQHF
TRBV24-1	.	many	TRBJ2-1	TGTGCCACCAGTGATCGGCAGGGCCCCTACAATGAGCAGTTCTTC	CATSDRQGPYNEQFF
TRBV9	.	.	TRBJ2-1	TGTGCCAGCAGCGTATCTGCCCTCAATGAGCAGTTCTTC	CASSVSALNEQFF
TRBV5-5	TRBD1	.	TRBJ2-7	TGTGCCAGCAAGACCGGGACAGGGATATACGAGCAGTACTTC	CASKTGTGIYEQYF
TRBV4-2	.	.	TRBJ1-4	TGTGCCAGCAGCCAGTTACACGCAACTAATGAAAAACTGTTTTTT	CASSQLHATNEKLFF
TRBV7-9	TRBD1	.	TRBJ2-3	TGTGCCAGCAGCTTGGACAGGGCGGACGCCGTAAGGACGCAGTATTTT	CASSLDRADAVRTQYF
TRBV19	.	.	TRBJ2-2	TGTGCCAGTCTGGGCCCGAACACCGGGGAGCTGTTTTTT	CASLGPNTGELFF
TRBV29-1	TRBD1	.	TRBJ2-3	TGCAGCGTCCTCGGGACAGGGGGCACAGATACGCAGTATTTT	CSVLGTGGTDTQYF
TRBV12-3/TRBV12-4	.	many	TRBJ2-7	TGTGCCAGCAGTTTTCGTCGAGAGGCGGGTGAGCAGTACTTC	CASSFRREAGEQYF
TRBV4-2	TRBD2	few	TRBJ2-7	TGTGCCAGCAGCCAAGTGCGACTAGCGGGGGGGCGTGGAGACGAGCAGTACTTC	CASSQVRLAGGRGDEQYF
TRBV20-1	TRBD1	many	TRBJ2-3	TGCAGTGAGACAGGGGATGGCACAGATACGCAGTATTTT	CSETGDGTDTQYF
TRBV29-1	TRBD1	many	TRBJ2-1	TGCAGCGTTGAGGGGGACAGGGGTGAGCAGTTCTTC	CSVEGDRGEQFF